One and the same sample provided the 25 T cell receptor beta chains below, sequenced in a study of beta chain features in type 1 diabetes. Findings and limits, study-wide: Type 1 diabetes patients had moderately but significantly shorter TCRB CDR3s in all four CD4+ subsets.

For these TCRs, the target antigens are not known. Expressed TCRB transcripts were sequenced because the isolated RNA had all been reverse transcribed beforehand. Libraries were prepared by immunoSEQ multiplex PCR; TCRdb keeps only in-frame clonotypes and omits some of them. This table holds 200,000 to 250,000 clones, 16% found once. Sequenced input: naive CD4+ T cells from blood. Receptors originate from a man aged 25 to 40 with type 1 diabetes.

The chain couples TRBV29-1 to TRBJ1-1, with 7 bases identical to TRBD1. The CDR3 spans 14 residues. The junction had 6 bases not matched to a gene; V was cut back by 3 bases and J by 2 bases. Germline V CDR1 and CDR2: SQVTM, ANQGSEA. CDR3 region: CSVDEGAGNTEAFF. The CDR3 DNA follows: TGCAGCGTTGACGAGGGGGCGGGCAACACTGAAGCTTTCTTT.

The rearrangement links TRBV2 to TRBJ2-5; TRBD2 agrees at 7 bases. The CDR3 has 16 residues. V lost 1 base, J lost 6 bases, and 11 bases stayed unmatched. The germline gives CDR1 SNHLY, CDR2 FYNNEI. CDR3 nucleotides: TGTGCCAGCAGTGAAGGGTCGCGGCGGGAGCTAAAGACCCAGTACTTC. Encoded protein: CASSEGSRRELKTQYF.

V is TRBV19 and J is TRBJ2-6; TRBD1 aligns across 7 bases. V lost 7 bases and J lost 3; bases outside the gene matches: 6. The CDR3 consists of 15 residues. Germline CDR1 is LNHDA and CDR2 is SQIVND (reference sequence). The CDR3, as DNA: TGTGCCAGTACCTCAAGGGGGCGTGGGGCCAACGTCCTGACTTTC. Protein: CASTSRGRGANVLTF.

This clone was counted between two and nine times. The CDR3 DNA follows: TGTGCCAGCAGCCGCGGACAGGGGAGCTACGAGCAGTACTTC. Translating gives CASSRGQGSYEQYF. This chain uses TRBV6-6 with TRBJ2-7; 9 positions agree with TRBD1. Germline assignment: CDR1 MNHNY and CDR2 SVGAGI (reference sequence). With 6 bases clipped from V and 3 bases from J, the junction kept 6 bases outside the gene matches. CDR3 length: 14 residues.

The chain employs TRBV30 and TRBJ2-3; 11 nucleotides match TRBD2. The CDR3 loop spans 15 amino acids. In germline, CDR1 is GTSNPN, CDR2 SVGIG (reference sequence). Trimming took 2 bases from V and 5 from J; bases not matched to a gene: 6. For the CDR3, the DNA is TGTGCCTGGAGTTGGGGACTAGCGGAAAAAGATACGCAGTATTTT. Residues: CAWSWGLAEKDTQYF. The whole variable domain, filled in from reference TRBV30 and TRBJ2-3, reads SQTIHQWPATLVQPVGSPLSLECTVEGTSNPNLYWYRQAAGRGLQLLFYSVGIGQISSEVPQNLSASRPQDRQFILSSKKLLLSDSGFYLCAWSWGLAEKDTQYFGPGTRLTVL.

The chain has TRBV2 and TRBJ2-5, with D maybe TRBD1 (6 bases). CDR3 length: 15 amino acids. V shed 2 bases and J shed 4 bases, with 14 bases lying between them. CDR1 and CDR2 from the germline V gene are SNHLY and FYNNEI. CDR3 residues: CASSEFGGQLETQYF. CDR3 DNA: TGTGCCAGCAGTGAATTCGGTGGACAGCTAGAGACCCAGTACTTC.

This clone turned up a few times. The V call is TRBV27, the J call TRBJ2-4; perhaps TRBD2 as D (5 bases). The germline V gene encodes CDR1 MNHEY and CDR2 SMNVEV (reference sequence). Trimming took 6 bases from V and 9 from J, leaving 12 bases between them. The length of the CDR3 is 12 residues. CDR3 loop: CASRTGGSIQYF. In DNA form, the CDR3 reads TGTGCCAGCAGGACCGGAGGAAGCATTCAGTACTTC.

This clone was counted a few times. The chain links TRBV5-1 to TRBJ2-7; D gene unclear. The CDR3 extends over 17 amino acids. Germline CDR1 and CDR2: SGHRS and YFSETQ. Deletions cut 0 bases from V and 0 bases from J, with 16 bases between. Here the CDR3 reads CASSLESVAHGSYEQYF. The CDR3 nucleotides read TGCGCCAGCAGCTTGGAATCCGTAGCACACGGCTCCTACGAGCAGTACTTC. Filled out from reference TRBV5-1 and TRBJ2-7, the complete variable domain reads KAGVTQTPRYLIKTRGQQVTLSCSPISGHRSVSWYQQTPGQGLQFLFEYFSETQRNKGNFPGRFSGRQFSNSRSEMNVSTLELGDSALYLCASSLESVAHGSYEQYFGPGTRLTVT.

This clone came up a few times. This chain joins TRBV7-3 and TRBJ2-1; D is uncertain. This CDR3 comprises 14 residues. Trimming left V 2 bases short and J 5 bases short, with 10 bases between. In germline, CDR1 is SGHTA, CDR2 FQGTGA. The CDR3 reads CASSLGSAHNEQFF. DNA of the CDR3: TGTGCCAGCAGCTTAGGATCGGCTCACAATGAGCAGTTCTTC.

There are many counts of this clone. This chain connects TRBV29-1 to TRBJ2-7; TRBD2 matches 9 bases. Trimming took 4 bases from V and 5 from J; bases not matched to a gene: 3. Per germline, CDR1 SQVTM and CDR2 ANQGSEA. CDR3 length: 12 residues. The CDR3 DNA sequence: TGCAGCGTTGTGATAGCGGGAGACGAGCAGTACTTC. Translation gives CSVVIAGDEQYF.

This clone was picked up a small number of times. The chain combines TRBV18 with TRBJ2-3; perhaps TRBD2 as D (6 bases). The length of the CDR3 is 15 residues. Trimming removed 0 bases at V and 0 bases at J, with 7 bases between. The germline V gene encodes CDR1 KGHSH and CDR2 LQKENI. CDR3 DNA: TGTGCCAGCTCACCACCTAGCGGAAGCACAGATACGCAGTATTTT. Its protein product is CASSPPSGSTDTQYF.

This clone was seen a few times. The V and J genes are TRBV29-1 and TRBJ2-1; the match to TRBD2 covers 11 bases. The V gene end was trimmed by 0 bases and the J gene end by 15 bases; junction bases not matched to a gene: 4. The CDR3 has 12 residues. CDR1 is SQVTM and CDR2 is ANQGSEA in the germline V gene. CDR3 bases: TGCAGCGTTGAAGATCCAGGACTAGCGGGGTTCTTC. It specifies CSVEDPGLAGFF.

This clone appeared a few times. The chain links TRBV29-1 to TRBJ2-3; unclear D gene. There are 11 residues in the CDR3. V gave up 3 bases and J gave up 11 bases, with 12 bases separating them. The germline gives CDR1 SQVTM, CDR2 ANQGSEA. The CDR3 spells CSVESSGGQYF. CDR3 DNA sequence: TGCAGCGTTGAGTCTTCCGGCGGGCAGTATTTT.

This rearrangement joins TRBV5-1 to TRBJ2-4; a possible D gene is TRBD1 (5 bases). Trimming took off 0 bases at V and 7 bases at J, with 14 bases between the two ends. Looked up from germline, CDR1 is SGHRS and CDR2 is YFSETQ. The CDR3 extends over 15 amino acids. This CDR3 reads CASSLAGRARNIQYF. The CDR3 bases are TGCGCCAGCAGCTTGGCTGGCAGGGCCCGGAACATTCAGTACTTC. Full variable domain (remainder filled in from reference TRBV5-1 and TRBJ2-4): KAGVTQTPRYLIKTRGQQVTLSCSPISGHRSVSWYQQTPGQGLQFLFEYFSETQRNKGNFPGRFSGRQFSNSRSEMNVSTLELGDSALYLCASSLAGRARNIQYFGAGTRLSVL.

V gene TRBV25-1 combines with J gene TRBJ2-1, with a tentative D call TRBD1 (6 bases). The ends were cut back, 6 bases at V and 7 bases at J, with 16 bases in the middle. The CDR3 runs 14 residues. Germline V gives CDR1 MGHDK, CDR2 SYGVNS. The CDR3 nucleotides read TGTGCCAGCAGACTCCCCGGGACACTTAATGAGCAGTTCTTC. Translated: CASRLPGTLNEQFF.

This clone was seen a handful of times. The chain has TRBV5-4 and TRBJ2-4; D perhaps matches TRBD1 (5 bases). CDR1 and CDR2 (germline): SGHNT, YYREEE (reference sequence). The V end was cut by 0 bases, the J end by 1 base, with 14 bases between. This CDR3 is built from 17 residues. The CDR3 DNA reads TGTGCCAGCAGCTTGGCGACAGAGATCTCGGCCAAAAACATTCAGTACTTC. Amino acids: CASSLATEISAKNIQYF.

V usage is TRBV9 and J usage is TRBJ2-2; D may be TRBD2 (6 bases). This CDR3 has 14 residues. Between the trimmed V and J ends, which lost 5 bases and 1 base, there was a span of 9 bases. The germline gives CDR1 SGDLS, CDR2 YYNGEE. CDR3 in amino acids: CASRRRENTGELFF. The CDR3 DNA is TGTGCCAGCAGGAGGAGGGAGAACACCGGGGAGCTGTTTTTT.

This clone came up a few times. The rearrangement links TRBV5-1 to TRBJ2-7; D unclear. The ends were cut back, 0 bases at V and 8 bases at J, with 12 bases in the middle. This CDR3 contains 13 residues. In germline, CDR1 is SGHRS, CDR2 YFSETQ. CDR3 amino acids: CASSLAGRSQQYF. The CDR3 bases are TGCGCCAGCAGCTTGGCCGGTCGGTCGCAGCAGTACTTC.

This clone was counted a few times. This chain joins TRBV29-1 and TRBJ2-1; 9 bases agree with TRBD2. The CDR3 contains 16 residues. Looked up from germline, CDR1 is SQVTM and CDR2 is ANQGSEA. With V trimmed by 6 bases and J by 6 bases, 15 bases remained unmatched. CDR3 nucleotides: TGCAGCGTCAGAGCTGATGGCGGGAGGGCTCGCAATGAGCAGTTCTTC. Its translation: CSVRADGGRARNEQFF.

This rearrangement joins TRBV13 to TRBJ2-7; unclear D gene. Germline CDR1 and CDR2: PRHDT and FYEKMQ (reference sequence). This CDR3 has 14 amino acids. Trimming took 7 bases from V and 3 from J, leaving 16 bases between them. This chain's CDR3 is CASTKSYQNYEQYF. The CDR3 DNA sequence: TGTGCCAGCACCAAAAGCTATCAAAACTACGAGCAGTACTTC.

This clone was seen more than once but under ten times. The chain has TRBV20-1 and TRBJ1-1; D is unresolved. CDR1 DFQATT and CDR2 SNEGSKA come from the germline V gene (reference sequence). The V end was cut by 3 bases, the J end by 11 bases, with 10 bases between. The CDR3 covers 10 residues. CDR3 DNA: TGCAGTGCTAGTCCGGGTGAGGCTTTCTTT. Translated, it gives CSASPGEAFF.

This clone was observed a few times. The chain has TRBV29-1 and TRBJ2-7; D remains unclear. CDR3 length equals 11 residues. The V end was cut by 6 bases, the J end by 0 bases, with 6 bases between. Germline V gene data show CDR1 as SQVTM and CDR2 as ANQGSEA. The CDR3: CSVGFSYEQYF. Here the CDR3 DNA reads TGCAGCGTGGGGTTCTCCTACGAGCAGTACTTC.

This chain connects TRBV20-1 to TRBJ2-7; D not certain. V was cut by 7 bases and J by 0 bases, with 4 bases left in between. This CDR3 region has 10 residues. Germline V gene sequence: CDR1 DFQATT, CDR2 SNEGSKA (reference sequence). CDR3 nucleotide sequence: TGCAGTGTCGACTCCTACGAGCAGTACTTC. The encoded protein is CSVDSYEQYF.

The chain joins TRBV30 to TRBJ2-5; 8 bases align to TRBD1. CDR3 length equals 16 residues. V lost 2 bases, J lost 3 bases, and 11 bases stayed unmatched. Germline V gives CDR1 GTSNPN, CDR2 SVGIG (reference sequence). CDR3 protein: CAWSYGQGRAKETQYF. For the CDR3, the DNA is TGTGCCTGGAGTTACGGACAGGGTAGAGCAAAAGAGACCCAGTACTTC.

There are a few counts of this clone. This chain connects TRBV7-2 to TRBJ2-7; 8 positions match TRBD2. With V trimmed by 2 bases and J by 0 bases, 3 bases remained unmatched. Germline V gene lookup returns CDR1 SGHTA and CDR2 FQGNSA. This CDR3 region has 15 residues. The chain's CDR3 is CASSLWSGSSYEQYF. The DNA for the CDR3 is TGTGCCAGCAGCTTATGGAGCGGGAGCTCCTACGAGCAGTACTTC.